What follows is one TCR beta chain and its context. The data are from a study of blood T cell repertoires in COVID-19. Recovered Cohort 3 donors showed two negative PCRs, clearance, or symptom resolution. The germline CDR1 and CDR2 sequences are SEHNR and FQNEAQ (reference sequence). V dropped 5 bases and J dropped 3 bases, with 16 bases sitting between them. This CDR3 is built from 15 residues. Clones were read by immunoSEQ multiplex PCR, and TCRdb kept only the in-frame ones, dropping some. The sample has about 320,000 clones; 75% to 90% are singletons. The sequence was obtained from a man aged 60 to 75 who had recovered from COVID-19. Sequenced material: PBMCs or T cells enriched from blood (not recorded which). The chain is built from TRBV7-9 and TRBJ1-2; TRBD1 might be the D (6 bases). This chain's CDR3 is CASSERMDSYYGYTF. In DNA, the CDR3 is TGTGCCAGCAGCGAAAGGATGGACAGCTACTATGGCTACACCTTC.